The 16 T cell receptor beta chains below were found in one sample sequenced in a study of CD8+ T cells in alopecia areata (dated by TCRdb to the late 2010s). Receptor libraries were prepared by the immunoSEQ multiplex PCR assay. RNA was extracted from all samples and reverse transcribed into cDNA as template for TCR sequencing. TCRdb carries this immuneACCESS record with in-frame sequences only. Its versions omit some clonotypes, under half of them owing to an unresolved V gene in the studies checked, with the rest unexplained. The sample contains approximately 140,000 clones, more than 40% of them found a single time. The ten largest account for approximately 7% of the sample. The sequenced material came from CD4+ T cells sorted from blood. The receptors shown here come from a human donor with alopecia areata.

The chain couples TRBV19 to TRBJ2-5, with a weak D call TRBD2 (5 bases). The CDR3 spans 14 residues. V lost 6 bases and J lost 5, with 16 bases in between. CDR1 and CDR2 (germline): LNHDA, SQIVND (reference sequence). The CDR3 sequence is CASSGGSGFETQYF. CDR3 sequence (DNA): TGTGCCAGTAGCGGTGGATCGGGATTTGAGACCCAGTACTTC.

CDR3 sequence: CASSLLAGGPEDEQFF. CDR3 nucleotide sequence: TGTGCCAGCAGCCTGCTAGCGGGAGGGCCAGAGGATGAGCAGTTCTTC. The V and J genes are TRBV14 and TRBJ2-1; TRBD2 aligns across 12 bases. The CDR3 has 16 residues. Germline values: CDR1 SGHDN, CDR2 FVKESK. V lost 4 bases to trimming and J lost 8 bases; unmatched junction nucleotides: 9.

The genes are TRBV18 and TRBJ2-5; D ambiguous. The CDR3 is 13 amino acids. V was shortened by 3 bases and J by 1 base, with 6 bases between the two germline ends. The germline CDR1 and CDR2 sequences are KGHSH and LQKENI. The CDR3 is CASSPLSQETQYF. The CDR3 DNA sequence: TGTGCCAGCTCACCTCTAAGCCAAGAGACCCAGTACTTC.

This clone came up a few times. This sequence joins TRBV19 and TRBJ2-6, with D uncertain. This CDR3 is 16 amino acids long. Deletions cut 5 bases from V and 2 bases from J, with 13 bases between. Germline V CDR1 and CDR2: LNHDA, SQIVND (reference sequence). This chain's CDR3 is CASSPPPSAGANVLTF. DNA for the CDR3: TGTGCCAGTAGTCCCCCCCCTAGTGCTGGGGCCAACGTCCTGACTTTC. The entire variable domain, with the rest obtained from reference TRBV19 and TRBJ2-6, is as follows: DGGITQSPKYLFRKEGQNVTLSCEQNLNHDAMYWYRQDPGQGLRLIYYSQIVNDFQKGDIAEGYSVSREKKESFPLTVTSAQKNPTAFYLCASSPPPSAGANVLTFGAGSRLTVL.

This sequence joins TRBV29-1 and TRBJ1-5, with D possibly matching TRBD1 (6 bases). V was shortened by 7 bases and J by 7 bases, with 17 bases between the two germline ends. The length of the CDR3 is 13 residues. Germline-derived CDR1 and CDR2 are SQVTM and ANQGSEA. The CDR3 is CSAKGTGKQPQHF. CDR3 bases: TGCAGCGCAAAGGGTACAGGGAAACAGCCCCAGCATTTT.

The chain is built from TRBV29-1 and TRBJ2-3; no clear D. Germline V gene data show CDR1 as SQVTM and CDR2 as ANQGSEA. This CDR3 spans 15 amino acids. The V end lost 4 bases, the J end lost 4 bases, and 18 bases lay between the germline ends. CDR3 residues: CSVGRSAVYPDTQYF. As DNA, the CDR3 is TGCAGCGTTGGTCGGTCGGCGGTTTATCCAGATACGCAGTATTTT.

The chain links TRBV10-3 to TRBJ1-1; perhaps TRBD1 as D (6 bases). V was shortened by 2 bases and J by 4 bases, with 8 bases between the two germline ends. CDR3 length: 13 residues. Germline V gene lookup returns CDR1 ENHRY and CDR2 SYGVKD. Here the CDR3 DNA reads TGTGCCATCAGTGAGGAGGGGGGCACTGAAGCTTTCTTT. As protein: CAISEEGGTEAFF.

In DNA form, the CDR3 reads TGTGCTAGTGCCTTCCTAGTGGGCTCAGAGACCCAGTACTTC. Its translation: CASAFLVGSETQYF. V usage is TRBV12-5 and J usage is TRBJ2-5; D gene uncertain. The CDR3 has 14 residues. The germline V and J ends were trimmed by 7 bases and 4 bases, with 16 bases remaining between them. Germline V gene sequence: CDR1 LGHNT, CDR2 FRNRAP.

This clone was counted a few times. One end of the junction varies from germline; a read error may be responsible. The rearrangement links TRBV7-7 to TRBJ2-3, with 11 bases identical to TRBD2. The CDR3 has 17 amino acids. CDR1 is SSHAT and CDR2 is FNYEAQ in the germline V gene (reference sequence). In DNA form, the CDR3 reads TGTGCTAGCAGCCGATTGACTAGCGGGATACTCACAGATACGCAGTATTTT. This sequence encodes CASSRLTSGILTDTQYF. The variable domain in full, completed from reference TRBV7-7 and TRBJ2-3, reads GAGVSQSPRYKVTKRGQDVTLRCDPISSHATLYWYQQALGQGPEFLTYFNYEAQPDKSGLPSDRFSAERPEGSISTLTIQRTEQRDSAMYRCASSRLTSGILTDTQYFGPGTRLTVL.

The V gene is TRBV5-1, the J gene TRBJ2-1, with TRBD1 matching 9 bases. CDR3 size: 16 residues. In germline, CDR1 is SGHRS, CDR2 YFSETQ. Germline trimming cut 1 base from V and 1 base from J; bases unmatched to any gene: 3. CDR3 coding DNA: TGCGCCAGCAGCTTGTCGGGGACAGGGTCCTACAATGAGCAGTTCTTC. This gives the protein CASSLSGTGSYNEQFF.

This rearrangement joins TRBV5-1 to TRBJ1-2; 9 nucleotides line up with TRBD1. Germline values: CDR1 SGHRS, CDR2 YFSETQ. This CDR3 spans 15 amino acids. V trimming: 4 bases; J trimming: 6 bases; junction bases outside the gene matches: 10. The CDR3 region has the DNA TGCGCCAGCAGCCGATCTATGGGACAGGGCGATGGCTACACCTTC. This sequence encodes CASSRSMGQGDGYTF.

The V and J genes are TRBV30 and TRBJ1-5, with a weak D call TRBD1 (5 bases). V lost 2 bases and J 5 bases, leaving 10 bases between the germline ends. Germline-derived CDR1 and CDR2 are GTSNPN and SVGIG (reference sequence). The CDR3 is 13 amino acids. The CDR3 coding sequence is TGTGCCTGGAGTATGGGGGTGGATCAGCCCCAGCATTTT. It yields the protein CAWSMGVDQPQHF.

The CDR3 DNA reads TGCAGCGTTGGCCGGGCTGAAAAACTGTTTTTT. The encoded protein is CSVGRAEKLFF. The rearrangement uses TRBV29-1 and TRBJ1-4; D remains unclear. CDR1 is SQVTM and CDR2 is ANQGSEA in the germline V gene. The V and J ends lost 4 bases and 7 bases respectively, with 7 bases between them. CDR3 length equals 11 residues.

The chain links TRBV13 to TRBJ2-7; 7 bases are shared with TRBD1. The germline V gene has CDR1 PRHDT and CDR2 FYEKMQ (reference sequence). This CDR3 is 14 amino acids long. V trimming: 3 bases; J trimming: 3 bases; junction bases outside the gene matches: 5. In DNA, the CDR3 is TGTGCCAGCAGCTTGACAGGGCGGCGCTACGAGCAGTACTTC. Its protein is CASSLTGRRYEQYF.

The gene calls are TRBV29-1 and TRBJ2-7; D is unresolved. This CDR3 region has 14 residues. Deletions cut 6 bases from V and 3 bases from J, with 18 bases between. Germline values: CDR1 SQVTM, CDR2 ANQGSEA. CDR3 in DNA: TGCAGCGTGATAGGACGGGCAGGAATCTACGAGCAGTACTTC. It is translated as CSVIGRAGIYEQYF.

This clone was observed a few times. For the CDR3, the DNA is TGCAGCGTCGGGGACAGGGCCAATCAGCCCCAGCATTTT. Residues: CSVGDRANQPQHF. The chain has TRBV29-1 and TRBJ1-5, with TRBD1 matching 9 bases. Looked up from germline, CDR1 is SQVTM and CDR2 is ANQGSEA. The CDR3 is 13 amino acids. J was trimmed by 3 bases and V by 6 bases; bases with no gene match: 3.